This is a list of T cell receptor beta chains from one sample in a study of blood T cell repertoires in COVID-19. Repertoires were generated with immunoSEQ multiplex PCR, while TCRdb's copy carries only in-frame clones and drops some. The table includes approximately 210,000 clones, around 82% detected once. The sequenced material came from PBMCs or T cells enriched from blood (not recorded which). Every receptor here comes from a man aged 35-49 years who had recovered from COVID-19. Each CDR3 is given with its conserved first and last residue. The order of the fields is D gene, J gene, V gene, CDR3 DNA, CDR3 protein. A D gene is named only where the DNA matches it firmly.

TRBD2	TRBJ2-5	TRBV7-9	TGTGCCAGCAGCCCTACTAGCGCCGAAGAGACCCAGTACTTC	CASSPTSAEETQYF
TRBD2	TRBJ2-1	TRBV7-3	TGTGCCAGCAGCTCTCGAGCGGGAGGGCCAAGGCATGAGCAGTTCTTC	CASSSRAGGPRHEQFF
TRBD2	TRBJ2-7	TRBV5-1	TGCGCCAGCAGCTTCCCTAGCGGGAGAGTCAACGAGCAGTACTTC	CASSFPSGRVNEQYF
TRBD2	TRBJ2-5	TRBV5-1	TGCGCCAGCAGCTTGCAGCGGGAGTATTGGGCCGCGACCCAGTACTTC	CASSLQREYWAATQYF
.	TRBJ2-1	TRBV6-4	TGTGCCAGCAGTGAGGCTAGTTTTTACAATGAGCAGTTCTTC	CASSEASFYNEQFF
TRBD2	TRBJ2-1	TRBV5-1	TGCGCCAGCAGCTTCGTAAAATCCGGGACTAGCGCCTACAATGAGCAGTTCTTC	CASSFVKSGTSAYNEQFF
TRBD2	TRBJ2-1	TRBV19	TGTGCCAGTAGGACTAGCGGGGGGTACAATGAGCAGTTCTTC	CASRTSGGYNEQFF
TRBD2	TRBJ2-1	TRBV19	TGTGCCAGTAGCACGTTGGCTAGCGGGAGCTACAATGAGCAGTTCTTC	CASSTLASGSYNEQFF
.	TRBJ2-5	TRBV5-4	TGTGCCAGCAGCTCCCCTGGGGGTACCAAAGGAGGGTCGGAGACCCAGTACTTC	CASSSPGGTKGGSETQYF
.	TRBJ1-1	TRBV28	TGTGCCAGCAGCCCTAATCGGGGGACTGAAGCTTTCTTT	CASSPNRGTEAFF
TRBD1	TRBJ2-3	TRBV10-3	TGTGCCACACAGGACAGGGTAACAGATACGCAGTATTTT	CATQDRVTDTQYF